This T cell receptor (beta chain) was observed in a study of T cells expressing NK-cell markers. Study-wide background: Sequencing covered eight donors, seven HCMV-seropositive and one seronegative. Whole-study findings and limits: Of the CD8+ T cells in about 6 donors, about 1.0-7.5% belonged to dominant NKG2C+ clonotypes. Whether the expanded NKG2C+ T cell clones recognized HCMV remained unclear.

For TCR beta, cDNA was produced by 5'RACE template switching with UMIs. TCRdb reanalyzed the 5' RACE reads and collapses them to one entry per CDR3 protein, without DNA. This sample lists more than 400,000 distinct CDR3 sequences; its ten largest clones have roughly 7.2%. As to this clonotype: Its specificity is not known.

The sample comprised blood T cells: a sorted CD56 or NKG2C T cell subset, CD4+ or CD8+ T cells, or bulk PBMC T cells (not recorded which). This clonotype was obtained from a woman aged 18-69 years in good health.

The CDR3 spells CASSYDADYNEQFF. The chain joins TRBV6-2 or TRBV6-3 to TRBJ2-1. Germline V gives CDR1 MNHEY, CDR2 SVGEGT. CDR3 length: 14 residues.